The 24 T cell receptor beta chains presented below share a single source sample, sequenced in a study of cytomegalovirus exposure and HLA in healthy donors. Produced via immunoSEQ multiplex PCR; TCRdb's table is partial and in-frame only. This sample yields over 200,000 clones, of which 80% to 85% are seen a single time; more than 13% belongs to the top ten. Material: PBMCs. The receptor set was obtained from a woman aged 30 to 39 in good health and CMV-seropositive.

V and J are TRBV30 and TRBJ2-7; 14 positions match TRBD2. Per the germline V gene, CDR1 is GTSNPN and CDR2 is SVGIG (reference sequence). Germline trimming cut 1 base from V and 4 bases from J; bases unmatched to any gene: 9. There are 17 residues in the CDR3. CDR3 in amino acids: CAWSDSGTSGSFYEQYF. The CDR3, as DNA: TGTGCCTGGAGTGATTCCGGGACTAGCGGGAGTTTTTACGAGCAGTACTTC.

The J gene is TRBJ1-2, the V gene TRBV11-3, with unresolved D. The CDR3 consists of 13 residues. From germline, CDR1 is SGHNT and CDR2 YENEEA. Trimming cost V 1 base and J 3 bases, with 6 bases left between them. Here the CDR3 DNA reads TGTGCCAGCAGCTTAGGTTCGGACTATGGCTACACCTTC. It translates to CASSLGSDYGYTF.

The rearrangement links TRBV18 to TRBJ1-2; 7 bases map to TRBD1. V was clipped by 3 bases and J by 6 bases; unmatched bases: 16. This CDR3 has 17 amino acids. Per the germline V gene, CDR1 is KGHSH and CDR2 is LQKENI. This CDR3 is CASSPGTALSRGNGYTF. The CDR3 bases are TGTGCCAGCTCACCCGGGACAGCCCTGTCGAGAGGCAATGGCTACACCTTC.

V usage is TRBV7-2 and J usage is TRBJ1-5, with 8 bases that match TRBD1. The V and J ends lost 3 bases and 7 bases, in that order; junction bases with no gene match: 5. Germline lookup yields CDR1 SGHTA and CDR2 FQGNSA. This CDR3 is built from 14 residues. The CDR3 nucleotides are TGTGCCAGCAGCTTTCAGGGGGCCGGACAGCCCCAGCATTTT. Translated, it gives CASSFQGAGQPQHF.

The J gene is TRBJ1-4, the V gene TRBV5-6; 10 nucleotides line up with TRBD1. V shed 2 bases and J 6 bases; nucleotides not matched to a gene: 4. The germline CDR1 and CDR2 sequences are SGHDT and YYEEEE. The CDR3 consists of 15 residues. CDR3 bases: TGTGCCAGCAGCTTCCGCGACAGGGGGCATGAAAAACTGTTTTTT. Translated: CASSFRDRGHEKLFF.

The chain uses TRBV5-1 and TRBJ2-5; possible D gene TRBD2, 5 bases. From germline, CDR1 is SGHRS and CDR2 YFSETQ. Trimming removed 0 bases at V and 5 bases at J, with 14 bases between. The CDR3 loop spans 15 amino acids. CDR3 amino acids: CASSLDGGMGETQYF. CDR3 DNA sequence: TGCGCCAGCAGCTTGGACGGAGGAATGGGTGAGACCCAGTACTTC.

V and J are TRBV5-1 and TRBJ1-1; D may be TRBD1 (6 bases). The CDR3 is made up of 13 amino acids. V lost 10 bases to trimming and J lost 2 bases, with 15 bases between them. Germline-derived CDR1 and CDR2 are SGHRS and YFSETQ. The CDR3 DNA sequence: TGCGCCGGACGACAGGATGTTAACACTGAAGCTTTCTTT. This codes for CAGRQDVNTEAFF. The variable domain in full, with the rest retrieved from reference TRBV5-1 and TRBJ1-1, is KAGVTQTPRYLIKTRGQQVTLSCSPISGHRSVSWYQQTPGQGLQFLFEYFSETQRNKGNFPGRFSGRQFSNSRSEMNVSTLELGDSALYLCAGRQDVNTEAFFGQGTRLTVV.

The sample holds a few counts of this clone. The chain has TRBV10-3 and TRBJ1-2, with no clear D. The CDR3 is 15 residues long. V shed 8 bases and J shed 3 bases, with 19 bases lying between them. Germline V CDR1 and CDR2: ENHRY, SYGVKD. CDR3 protein: CAIGDPKSWDYGYTF. Written as DNA, the CDR3 is TGTGCCATCGGGGATCCCAAATCGTGGGACTATGGCTACACCTTC.

This chain links TRBV11-2 with TRBJ2-5; 7 bases are a match to TRBD1. CDR1 and CDR2 from the germline V gene are SGHAT and FQNNGV. Unmatched junction bases numbered 5, after V lost 4 bases and J lost 3 bases. The CDR3 is 14 amino acids. CDR3 sequence reads: CASSSRDREETQYF. The CDR3 DNA sequence: TGTGCCAGCAGCTCCCGGGACAGAGAAGAGACCCAGTACTTC.

This chain joins TRBV7-2 and TRBJ1-1, with D hard to call. Trimming stripped 2 bases from V and 1 base from J, with 5 bases between. The length of the CDR3 is 13 residues. CDR1 SGHTA and CDR2 FQGNSA come from the germline V gene. As DNA, the CDR3 is TGTGCCAGCAGCTTAACTTGGAACACTGAAGCTTTCTTT. Protein: CASSLTWNTEAFF. The full variable domain, in which reference TRBV7-2 and TRBJ1-1 provide the parts outside the CDR3, is GAGVSQSPSNKVTEKGKDVELRCDPISGHTALYWYRQSLGQGLEFLIYFQGNSAPDKSGLPSDRFSAERTGGSVSTLTIQRTQQEDSAVYLCASSLTWNTEAFFGQGTRLTVV.

This chain connects TRBV5-4 to TRBJ1-2; maybe TRBD1 (6 bases). The V end was cut by 0 bases, the J end by 5 bases, with 8 bases between. The CDR3 contains 13 residues. Germline V lookup: CDR1 SGHNT, CDR2 YYREEE (reference sequence). The CDR3 loop reads CASSLGQVYGYTF. CDR3 DNA: TGTGCCAGCAGCTTGGGACAGGTTTATGGCTACACCTTC.

The genes are TRBV27 and TRBJ1-3; D is ambiguous. The CDR3 totals 14 residues. The germline V gene has CDR1 MNHEY and CDR2 SMNVEV (reference sequence). Between the trimmed V and J ends, which lost 5 bases and 2 bases, there was a span of 10 bases. The CDR3 loop reads CASSPLITGNTIYF. Written as DNA, the CDR3 is TGTGCCAGCAGTCCTCTGATCACTGGAAACACCATATATTTT.

The rearrangement joins TRBV7-8 to TRBJ1-5; D unclear. Germline V lookup: CDR1 SGHVS, CDR2 FQNEAQ. V lost 0 bases to trimming and J lost 7 bases, with 4 bases between them. The CDR3 spans 12 residues. This CDR3 reads CASSLATQPQHF. In nucleotides, the CDR3 is TGTGCCAGCAGCTTAGCGACACAGCCCCAGCATTTT.

The chain combines TRBV27 with TRBJ2-7; TRBD2 aligns across 10 bases. CDR3 length: 16 residues. Germline loops: CDR1 MNHEY, CDR2 SMNVEV (reference sequence). Trimming cost V 3 bases and J 4 bases; bases outside gene matches: 9. CDR3 in amino acids: CASSFQAGGPGYEQYF. The DNA of the CDR3 is TGTGCCAGCAGTTTCCAAGCGGGAGGGCCGGGGTACGAGCAGTACTTC.

V is TRBV6-1 and J is TRBJ1-1, with 8 positions matching TRBD1. V shed 6 bases, J shed 0 bases, and the junction held 6 bases outside the gene matches. The CDR3 consists of 15 residues. The germline V gene has CDR1 MNHNS and CDR2 SASEGT. CDR3 in amino acids: CASRGRQGMNTEAFF. The CDR3 nucleotides read TGTGCCAGCAGGGGAAGACAGGGGATGAACACTGAAGCTTTCTTT.

This clone occurred a few times. The V and J genes are TRBV30 and TRBJ2-1; 8 bases map to TRBD2. The ends lost 5 bases at V and 8 bases at J; junction bases unmatched: 11. The CDR3 extends over 14 amino acids. Germline CDR1 is GTSNPN and CDR2 is SVGIG (reference sequence). The DNA for the CDR3 is TGTGCCTGGGCTGCCGGGACTAGTTCCCATGAGCAGTTCTTC. This sequence encodes CAWAAGTSSHEQFF.

The V call is TRBV11-2, the J call TRBJ2-7; 10 positions agree with TRBD2. The length of the CDR3 is 17 residues. The V segment lost 1 base and the J segment 5 bases; nucleotides outside the gene matches: 11. The germline gives CDR1 SGHAT, CDR2 FQNNGV. CDR3 region: CASSLVHPAGGPDEQYF. CDR3 bases: TGTGCCAGCAGCTTAGTTCACCCAGCGGGAGGGCCAGACGAGCAGTACTTC.

The chain uses TRBV6-5 and TRBJ2-7; D possibly corresponds to TRBD2 (5 bases). Trimming shortened V by 2 bases and J by 3 bases, and 8 bases separated the two germline ends. Germline V gene sequence: CDR1 MNHEY, CDR2 SVGAGI. This CDR3 is 13 amino acids long. The CDR3 DNA reads TGTGCCAGCAGTTACCGGACTGGCTACGAGCAGTACTTC. It encodes CASSYRTGYEQYF.

The V and J genes are TRBV10-1 and TRBJ1-4; no definite D call. The CDR3 totals 11 residues. Trimming left V 3 bases short and J 5 bases short, with 1 base between. CDR1 WNHNN and CDR2 SYGVQD come from the germline V gene (reference sequence). The CDR3 here is CASSENEKLFF. The CDR3 bases are TGCGCCAGCAGTGAAAATGAAAAACTGTTTTTT.

The chain has TRBV5-1 and TRBJ1-1; 11 bases align to TRBD1. In germline, CDR1 is SGHRS, CDR2 YFSETQ. The CDR3 has 15 residues. The V segment lost 0 bases and the J segment 5 bases; nucleotides outside the gene matches: 3. The CDR3 DNA sequence: TGCGCCAGCAGCTTGGCCGGGACAGGGGGGACTGAAGCTTTCTTT. This translates into CASSLAGTGGTEAFF.

This clone has only one observation. This chain uses TRBV7-9 with TRBJ1-1, with D hard to call. This CDR3 region has 12 residues. Germline-derived CDR1 and CDR2 are SEHNR and FQNEAQ (reference sequence). Between the trimmed V and J ends, which lost 1 base and 8 bases, there was a span of 8 bases. CDR3 protein: CASSLEAAEAFF. DNA of the CDR3: TGTGCCAGCAGCTTAGAGGCGGCCGAAGCTTTCTTT.

This chain uses TRBV18 with TRBJ2-1, with TRBD1 identical over 8 bases. Germline trimming cut 4 bases from V and 2 bases from J; bases unmatched to any gene: 7. Germline CDR1 reads KGHSH; CDR2 reads LQKENI. This CDR3 comprises 16 residues. The CDR3 here is CASSLIRGRTYNEQFF. CDR3 nucleotides: TGTGCCAGCTCACTTATCAGGGGGCGCACCTACAATGAGCAGTTCTTC. The full variable domain, in which reference TRBV18 and TRBJ2-1 provide the parts outside the CDR3, is NAGVMQNPRHLVRRRGQEARLRCSPMKGHSHVYWYRQLPEEGLKFMVYLQKENIIDESGMPKERFSAEFPKEGPSILRIQQVVRGDSAAYFCASSLIRGRTYNEQFFGPGTRLTVL.

CDR3 DNA: TGTGCCAGCTCACCACCGGCGACAGGGACCCACGAGCAGTACTTC. Translated: CASSPPATGTHEQYF. The V gene is TRBV18, the J gene TRBJ2-7; 7 positions match TRBD1. The trim removed 0 bases at V and 5 bases at J, leaving 7 bases unmatched. Germline V CDR1 and CDR2: KGHSH, LQKENI. CDR3 length equals 15 residues.

The chain combines TRBV5-1 with TRBJ1-2; D not certain. There are 16 residues in the CDR3. V was shortened by 2 bases and J by 0 bases, with 14 bases between the two germline ends. CDR1 is SGHRS, CDR2 YFSETQ, per germline. The CDR3 DNA is TGCGCCAGCAGCTTTCTTTCCGGCTCGTCTAACTATGGCTACACCTTC. It translates to CASSFLSGSSNYGYTF.